This T cell receptor (beta chain) stems from a study of blood T cells in healthy people across ages. Sample-barcoded 5' priming and a J-beta primer mix drove a second PCR of roughly 6 to 12 cycles. TCRdb called the 5' RACE reads again in MiXCR, with one record for every CDR3 protein. The sample contains roughly 930,000 distinct CDR3 sequences, around 48% of which appear only once. Per the germline V gene, CDR1 is SGHTA and CDR2 is FQGNSA. CDR3 length: 16 residues. The junction had 17 bases not matched to a gene; V was cut back by 7 bases and J by 5 bases. This rearrangement joins TRBV7-2 to TRBJ2-7; TRBD1 matches at 7 bases. The specimen was blood. The sequence derives from a man aged 25 to 40 in good health. DNA of the CDR3: TGTGCCAGCATAACCGTCAGACAGGGTGGTTGGAACGAGCAGTACTTC. Amino acid sequence: CASITVRQGGWNEQYF.